These 2 T cell receptor beta chains were sequenced from one sample in a study of cytomegalovirus exposure and HLA in healthy donors. 13 Jbeta primers and 60 Vbeta primers were used for the PCR. Profiling relied on immunoSEQ multiplex PCR, and the TCRdb table lists in-frame clones only, not all of them. Of 200,000 or so clones listed, around 86% are singletons. The material sequenced was PBMCs. Every receptor here comes from a woman aged 45 to 65 in good health and CMV-seropositive.

V and J are TRBV2 and TRBJ1-4; 7 nucleotides match TRBD1. Germline V gene sequence: CDR1 SNHLY, CDR2 FYNNEI. This CDR3 is 15 amino acids long. V lost 5 bases and J lost 8; bases outside the gene matches: 11. The CDR3 region is CASSLDRRRSEKLFF. DNA of the CDR3: TGTGCCAGCAGTCTGGACAGGAGGAGGTCGGAAAAACTGTTTTTT.

The gene calls are TRBV18 and TRBJ2-1, with 7 bases aligning to TRBD1. The CDR3 covers 15 residues. Unmatched junction bases numbered 11, after V lost 5 bases and J lost 7 bases. The germline V gene has CDR1 KGHSH and CDR2 LQKENI. The CDR3 nucleotides read TGTGCCAGCTCATCCCTTCAGGGGGTGAATAATGAGCAGTTCTTC. Its translation is CASSSLQGVNNEQFF. The entire variable domain, with the rest obtained from reference TRBV18 and TRBJ2-1, is as follows: NAGVMQNPRHLVRRRGQEARLRCSPMKGHSHVYWYRQLPEEGLKFMVYLQKENIIDESGMPKERFSAEFPKEGPSILRIQQVVRGDSAAYFCASSSLQGVNNEQFFGPGTRLTVL.